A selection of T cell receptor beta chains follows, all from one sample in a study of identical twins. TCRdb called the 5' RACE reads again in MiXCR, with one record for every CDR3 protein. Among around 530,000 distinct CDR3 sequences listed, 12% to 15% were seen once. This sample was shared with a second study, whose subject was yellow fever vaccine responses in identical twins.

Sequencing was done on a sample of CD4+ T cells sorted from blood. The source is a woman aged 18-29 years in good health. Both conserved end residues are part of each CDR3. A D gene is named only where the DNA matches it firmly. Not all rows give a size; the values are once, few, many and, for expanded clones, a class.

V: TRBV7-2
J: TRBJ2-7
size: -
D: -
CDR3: CASSLVLGVAYEQYF
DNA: TGTGCCAGCAGCTTAGTTTTAGGGGTTGCCTACGAGCAGTACTTC

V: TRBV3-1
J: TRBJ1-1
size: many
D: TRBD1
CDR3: CASSRPGQEAFF
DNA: TGTGCCAGCAGCCGCCCGGGACAGGAAGCTTTCTTT

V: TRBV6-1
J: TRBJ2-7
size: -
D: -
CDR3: CASSESQAERGYEQYF
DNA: TGTGCCAGCAGTGAAAGCCAGGCCGAACGGGGATACGAGCAGTACTTC

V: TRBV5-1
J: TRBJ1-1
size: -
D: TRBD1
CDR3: CASNMRDRNTEAFF
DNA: TGCGCCAGCAACATGCGGGACAGGAACACTGAAGCTTTCTTT

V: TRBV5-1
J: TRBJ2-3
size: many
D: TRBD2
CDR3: CASSRLTSGSDTQYF
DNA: TGCGCCAGCAGCAGGTTGACTAGCGGGAGTGATACGCAGTATTTT

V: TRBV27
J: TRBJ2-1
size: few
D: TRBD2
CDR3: CASSPRDYPHNEQFF
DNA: TGTGCCAGCAGTCCCCGGGACTACCCCCACAATGAGCAGTTCTTC

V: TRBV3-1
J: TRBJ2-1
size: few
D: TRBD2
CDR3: CASSQHPGLAGQSSYNEQFF
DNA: TGTGCCAGCAGCCAGCATCCGGGACTAGCGGGTCAAAGCTCCTACAATGAGCAGTTCTTC

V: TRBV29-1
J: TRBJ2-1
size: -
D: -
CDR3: CSVDGKYRNSYNEQFF
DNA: TGCAGCGTTGACGGTAAATACAGGAACTCCTACAATGAGCAGTTCTTC

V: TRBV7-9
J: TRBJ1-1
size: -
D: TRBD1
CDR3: CASSLRQGLMNTEAFF
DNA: TGTGCCAGCAGCTTGAGACAGGGACTGATGAACACTGAAGCTTTCTTT

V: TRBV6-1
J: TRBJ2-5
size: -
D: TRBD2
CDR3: CASSTGGLAQETQYF
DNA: TGTGCCAGCAGTACCGGGGGACTAGCCCAAGAGACCCAGTACTTC

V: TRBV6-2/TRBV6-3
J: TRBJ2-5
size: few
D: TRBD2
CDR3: CASRPSGGSETQYF
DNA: TGTGCCAGCAGACCTAGCGGGGGTTCAGAGACCCAGTACTTC

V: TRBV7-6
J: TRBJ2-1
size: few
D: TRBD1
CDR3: CASSVMPGTGVGNEQFF
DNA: TGTGCCAGCAGCGTAATGCCCGGGACAGGGGTGGGCAATGAGCAGTTCTTC

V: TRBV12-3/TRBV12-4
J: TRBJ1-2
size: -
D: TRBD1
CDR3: CASRPGTAYGYTF
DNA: TGTGCCAGCAGGCCCGGGACAGCATATGGCTACACCTTC

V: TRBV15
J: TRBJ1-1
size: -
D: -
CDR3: CATSRANAGTEAFF
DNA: TGTGCCACCAGCAGAGCCAATGCGGGCACTGAAGCTTTCTTT

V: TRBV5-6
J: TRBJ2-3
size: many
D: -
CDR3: CASSRGADTQYF
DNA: TGTGCCAGCAGCAGAGGGGCAGATACGCAGTATTTT

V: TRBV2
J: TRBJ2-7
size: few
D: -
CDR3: CASSVVSQNYEQYF
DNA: TGTGCCAGCAGTGTAGTGTCACAGAACTACGAGCAGTACTTC

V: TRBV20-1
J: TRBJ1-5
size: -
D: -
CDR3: CSAPVGRGDQPQHF
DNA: TGCAGTGCCCCGGTGGGGAGGGGTGATCAGCCCCAGCATTTT

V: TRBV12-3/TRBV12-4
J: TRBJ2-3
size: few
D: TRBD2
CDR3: CASSLRRGRRTDTQYF
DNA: TGTGCCAGCAGTTTAAGACGCGGGAGGCGCACAGATACGCAGTATTTT

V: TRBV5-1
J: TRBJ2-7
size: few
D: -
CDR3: CASSLAVSGYYEQYF
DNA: TGCGCCAGCAGCTTGGCGGTCAGTGGGTACTACGAGCAGTACTTC

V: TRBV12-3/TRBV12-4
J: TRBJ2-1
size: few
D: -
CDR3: CASSFPRSLAEQFF
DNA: TGTGCCAGCAGTTTTCCTCGTAGTCTCGCAGAGCAGTTCTTC

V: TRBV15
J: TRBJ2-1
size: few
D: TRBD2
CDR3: CATSRLLAGVTYEQFF
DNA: TGTGCCACCAGCAGATTACTAGCGGGAGTGACCTATGAGCAGTTCTTC

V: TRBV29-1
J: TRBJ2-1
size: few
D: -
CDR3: CSAFRDFSYNEQFF
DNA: TGCAGCGCCTTCCGGGACTTCTCCTACAATGAGCAGTTCTTC

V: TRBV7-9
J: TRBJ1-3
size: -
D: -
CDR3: CASSPGLGAGNTIYF
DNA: TGTGCCAGCAGCCCTGGTCTGGGGGCTGGAAACACCATATATTTT

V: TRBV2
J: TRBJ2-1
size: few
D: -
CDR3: CASSEAGYNEQFF
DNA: TGTGCCAGCAGTGAAGCGGGCTACAATGAGCAGTTCTTC

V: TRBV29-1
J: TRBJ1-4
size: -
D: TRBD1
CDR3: CSVRQGTDEKLFF
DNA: TGCAGCGTCAGACAGGGTACGGATGAAAAACTGTTTTTT

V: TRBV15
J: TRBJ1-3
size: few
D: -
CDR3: CATSRDRADTIYF
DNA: TGTGCCACCAGCAGAGATAGGGCGGACACCATATATTTT

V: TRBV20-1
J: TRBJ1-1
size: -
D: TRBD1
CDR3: CSARWGTAMNTEAFF
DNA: TGCAGTGCTAGGTGGGGGACAGCAATGAACACTGAAGCTTTCTTT

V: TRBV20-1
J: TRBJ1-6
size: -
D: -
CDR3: CSASDSQDSPLHF
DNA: TGCAGTGCTAGCGATTCACAGGATTCACCCCTCCACTTT

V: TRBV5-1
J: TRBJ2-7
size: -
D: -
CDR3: CASSSQTGRIKEYEQYF
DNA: TGCGCCAGCAGCTCGCAGACAGGGAGGATTAAGGAGTACGAGCAGTACTTC

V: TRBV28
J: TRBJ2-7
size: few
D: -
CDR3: CASSPDMIYEQYF
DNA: TGTGCCAGCAGCCCGGACATGATATACGAGCAGTACTTC

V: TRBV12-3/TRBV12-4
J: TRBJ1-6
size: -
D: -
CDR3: CASSFLQGYSPLHF
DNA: TGTGCCAGCAGTTTCCTCCAGGGCTATTCACCCCTCCACTTT

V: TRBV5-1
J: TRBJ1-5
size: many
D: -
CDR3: CASSLAQGGQPQHF
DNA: TGCGCCAGCAGCTTGGCCCAGGGCGGTCAGCCCCAGCATTTT

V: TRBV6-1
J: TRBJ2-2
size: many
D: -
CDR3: CASSEGQPTGELFF
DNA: TGTGCCAGCAGTGAAGGGCAGCCGACCGGGGAGCTGTTTTTT

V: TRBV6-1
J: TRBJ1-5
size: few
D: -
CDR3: CASRRGTTQPQHF
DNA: TGTGCCAGCAGGAGAGGGACGACTCAGCCCCAGCATTTT

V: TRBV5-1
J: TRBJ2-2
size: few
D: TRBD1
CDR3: CASSPPDRAGGELFF
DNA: TGCGCCAGCAGCCCTCCGGACAGGGCGGGCGGGGAGCTGTTTTTT

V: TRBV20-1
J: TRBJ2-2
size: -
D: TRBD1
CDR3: CSSPGQGGTGELFF
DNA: TGCAGTTCACCGGGACAGGGGGGGACCGGGGAGCTGTTTTTT

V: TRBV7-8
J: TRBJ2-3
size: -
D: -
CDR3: CASSLSVEWGYTNTQYF
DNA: TGTGCCAGCAGCTTATCTGTCGAATGGGGCTACACAAATACGCAGTATTTT

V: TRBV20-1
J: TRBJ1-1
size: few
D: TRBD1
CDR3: CSANLGTGAQDTEAFF
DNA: TGCAGTGCCAACCTGGGGACAGGGGCCCAGGACACTGAAGCTTTCTTT

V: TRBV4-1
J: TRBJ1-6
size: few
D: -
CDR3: CASSHENSPLHF
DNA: TGCGCCAGCAGCCATGAGAATTCACCCCTCCACTTT

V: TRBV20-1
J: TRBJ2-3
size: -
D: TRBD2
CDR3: CSARQIAGGRGTQYF
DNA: TGCAGTGCTAGACAAATAGCGGGGGGGCGGGGTACGCAGTATTTT